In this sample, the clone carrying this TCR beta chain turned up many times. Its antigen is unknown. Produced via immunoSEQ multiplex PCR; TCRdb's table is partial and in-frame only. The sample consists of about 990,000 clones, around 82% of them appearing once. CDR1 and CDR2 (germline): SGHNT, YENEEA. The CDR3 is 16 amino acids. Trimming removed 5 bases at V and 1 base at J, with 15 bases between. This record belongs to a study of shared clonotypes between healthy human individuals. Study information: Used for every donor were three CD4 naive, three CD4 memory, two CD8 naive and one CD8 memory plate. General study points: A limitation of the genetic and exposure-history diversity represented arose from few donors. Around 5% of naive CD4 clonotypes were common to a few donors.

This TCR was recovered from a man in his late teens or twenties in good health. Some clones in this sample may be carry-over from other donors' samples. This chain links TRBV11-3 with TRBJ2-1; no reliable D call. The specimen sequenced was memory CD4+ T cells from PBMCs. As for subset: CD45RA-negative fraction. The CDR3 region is CASSTTWTRSYNEQFF. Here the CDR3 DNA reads TGTGCCAGCAGCACAACTTGGACCCGATCCTACAATGAGCAGTTCTTC.